The clone carrying this TCR beta chain has ten or more counts. What it binds is unknown. This entry is derived from a study of Graves' ophthalmopathy and Graves' hyperthyroidism. About the study: There was a collection of peripheral blood at initial diagnosis, before any treatment. Study-level points and caveats: Most expanded thyroid clonotypes above 0.001 frequency also appeared in blood.

Trimming left V 3 bases short and J 4 bases short, with 11 bases between. The germline gives CDR1 SGHRS, CDR2 YFSETQ. The CDR3 covers 13 residues. Other autoimmune disease, uncontrolled infection, pregnancy and lactation led to exclusion. The authors amplified TCR beta CDR3 regions from RNA transcripts. First-round RT-PCR with HTBI primers preceded a second-round multiplex PCR. TCRdb reprocessed the multiplex PCR reads with MiXCR, giving one entry per CDR3 protein. Among roughly 500,000 distinct CDR3 sequences listed, over 13% were seen once. The source material was blood. The chain combines TRBV5-1 with TRBJ2-7, with D tentatively TRBD1 (5 bases). The clonotype originates from a woman under 40 with Graves' ophthalmopathy. Here the CDR3 reads CASSSSGPYEQYF. The DNA of the CDR3 is TGCGCCAGCAGCTCATCAGGGCCTTACGAGCAGTACTTC.